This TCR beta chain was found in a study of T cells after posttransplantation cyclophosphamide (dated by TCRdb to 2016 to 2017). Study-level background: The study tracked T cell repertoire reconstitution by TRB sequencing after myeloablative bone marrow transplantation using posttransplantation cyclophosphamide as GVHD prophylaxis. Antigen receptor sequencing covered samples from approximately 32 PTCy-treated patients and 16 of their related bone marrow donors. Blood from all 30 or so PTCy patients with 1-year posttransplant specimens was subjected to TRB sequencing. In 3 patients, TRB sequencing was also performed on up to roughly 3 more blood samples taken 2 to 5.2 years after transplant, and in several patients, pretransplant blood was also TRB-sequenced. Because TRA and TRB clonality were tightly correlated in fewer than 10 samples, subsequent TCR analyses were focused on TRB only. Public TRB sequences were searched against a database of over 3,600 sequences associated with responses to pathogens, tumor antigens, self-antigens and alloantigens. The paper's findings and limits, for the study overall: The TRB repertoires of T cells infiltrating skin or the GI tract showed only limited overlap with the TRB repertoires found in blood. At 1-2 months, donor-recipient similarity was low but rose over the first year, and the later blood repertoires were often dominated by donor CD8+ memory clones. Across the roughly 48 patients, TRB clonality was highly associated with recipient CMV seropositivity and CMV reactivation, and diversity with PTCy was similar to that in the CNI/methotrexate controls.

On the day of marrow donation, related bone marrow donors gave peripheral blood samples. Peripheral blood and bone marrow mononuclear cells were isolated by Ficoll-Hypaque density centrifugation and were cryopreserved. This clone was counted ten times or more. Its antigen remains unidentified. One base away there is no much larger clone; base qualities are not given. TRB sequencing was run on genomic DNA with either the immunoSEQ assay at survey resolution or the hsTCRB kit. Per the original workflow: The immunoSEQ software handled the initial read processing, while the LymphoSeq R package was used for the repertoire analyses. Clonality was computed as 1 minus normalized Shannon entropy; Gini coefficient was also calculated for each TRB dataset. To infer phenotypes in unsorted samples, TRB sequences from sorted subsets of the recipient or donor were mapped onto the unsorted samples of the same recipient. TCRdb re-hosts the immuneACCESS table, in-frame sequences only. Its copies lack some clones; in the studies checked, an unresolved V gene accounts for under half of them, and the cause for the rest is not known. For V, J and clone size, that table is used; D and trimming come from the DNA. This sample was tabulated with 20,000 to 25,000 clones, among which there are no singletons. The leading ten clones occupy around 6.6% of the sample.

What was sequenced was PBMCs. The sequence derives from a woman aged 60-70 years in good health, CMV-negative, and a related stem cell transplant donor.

The encoded CDR3 is CSGPNRDNPYEQYV. The sequenced DNA is TGCAGCGGGCCCAATAGGGACAACCCCTACGAGCAGTACGTC. Recombination joined TRBV29-1 with TRBJ2-7, with a weak D call of TRBD1 (6 bases match). Inclusive of the bounding cysteine and valine, the CDR3 is 14 residues long. Here the CDR3 DNA is all that survives: 42 bases in frame from base 1. Trimming costs V 7 bases and J 2 bases, and their ends lie 18 bases apart. From a lookup of the germline V gene, CDR1 and CDR2 are SQVTM and ANQGSEA.